This record looks at one T cell receptor (beta chain) sequence and its context. Original data processing: Estimated nucleated cell counts came from reference gene primer amplification. TCRdb's table, derived via immunoSEQ multiplex PCR, lists solely in-frame clones and lacks some. Clone size and the V and J calls come from that table; the DNA yielded D and trimming. The sample yields fewer than 250,000 clones, around 80% seen once. This specimen comes from a study of blood T cell repertoires in COVID-19. Across the whole study: The United States, Italy and Spain supplied acute and convalescent COVID-19 samples. The cDNA or gDNA used as material had been derived from T cells, B-cell-depleted T cells, or PBMCs.

Germline CDR1 and CDR2: SGHDT and YYEEEE. Trimming removed 0 bases at V and 2 bases at J, with 11 bases between. This CDR3 is 16 amino acids long. The sequencing sample was made of peripheral blood. The TCR originated in a woman between 40 and 50 years old with acute or convalescent COVID-19. This chain connects TRBV5-6 to TRBJ2-2; D may be TRBD1 (6 bases). This CDR3 is CASSLAGRGNTGELFF. CDR3 coding DNA: TGTGCCAGCAGCTTGGCAGGCAGGGGAAACACCGGGGAGCTGTTTTTT.